This is a list of T cell receptor beta chains from one sample in a study of shared T cell receptors in the human thymus. The repertoire was sequenced with immunoSEQ multiplex PCR; TCRdb's copy has only in-frame clones and lacks some. The profile covers almost 550,000 clones, with around three quarters appearing a single time and approximately 0.013% taken by the ten largest. This same sample was also part of a study on human thymus T cells.

Sequencing was performed on thymocytes. These TCRs come from a boy under two years old with a congenital heart defect. Both conserved end residues are part of each CDR3. The D gene is left open where the match is weak. Size values are once, few and many counts, or a class for expanded clones, and some rows have none.

d_gene	abundance	j_gene	v_gene	CDR3aa	CDR3nt
TRBD2	-	TRBJ2-5	TRBV29-1	CSVDLDSGETQYF	TGCAGCGTTGATTTGGATAGCGGGGAGACCCAGTACTTC
TRBD2	-	TRBJ2-7	TRBV27	CATNDLASSGEWDF	TGTGCCACCAATGACCTCGCTTCTAGCGGGGAGTGGGACTTC
TRBD2	few	TRBJ2-5	TRBV2	CASRDTSGGEETQYF	TGTGCCAGCAGAGACACTAGCGGGGGGGAAGAGACCCAGTACTTC
TRBD2	-	TRBJ2-1	TRBV9	CASSVWVTSGRDNEQFF	TGTGCCAGCAGCGTTTGGGTTACTAGCGGGAGAGATAATGAGCAGTTCTTC
TRBD2	-	TRBJ2-7	TRBV7-2	CASSLASGRSLYEQYF	TGTGCCAGCAGCTTGGCGAGCGGGAGAAGCCTCTACGAGCAGTACTTC
-	-	TRBJ1-5	TRBV6-5	CASSLLVDQPQHF	TGTGCCAGCAGTCTACTCGTTGATCAGCCCCAGCATTTT
-	-	TRBJ2-7	TRBV5-6	CASSPRRDTPLYEQYF	TGTGCCAGCAGCCCGCGAAGGGACACCCCTCTTTACGAGCAGTACTTC
-	-	TRBJ2-7	TRBV19	CASTKTGTYEQYF	TGTGCCAGTACTAAGACAGGAACCTACGAGCAGTACTTC
TRBD1	-	TRBJ2-7	TRBV11-1	CASSFGQGTYEQYF	TGTGCCAGCAGCTTTGGACAGGGAACCTACGAGCAGTACTTC
-	-	TRBJ1-1	TRBV19	CASSIVGVRNTEAFF	TGTGCCAGTAGTATAGTCGGGGTTCGGAACACTGAAGCTTTCTTT
-	few	TRBJ2-7	TRBV28	CAVGASEDEQYF	TGTGCGGTAGGGGCTAGTGAGGACGAGCAGTACTTC
TRBD1	-	TRBJ1-5	TRBV15	CATSRSGQGANQPQHF	TGTGCCACCAGCAGATCGGGACAGGGGGCAAATCAGCCCCAGCATTTT
TRBD2	-	TRBJ2-3	TRBV4-1	CASSRLAGGYDTQYF	TGCGCCAGCAGCCGATTAGCGGGAGGGTATGATACGCAGTATTTT
TRBD1	-	TRBJ2-7	TRBV7-9	CASSWTGPEQYF	TGTGCCAGCAGCTGGACAGGGCCCGAGCAGTACTTC
-	few	TRBJ2-4	TRBV4-3	CASSQDLTEKKNIQYF	TGCGCCAGCAGCCAAGATCTCACAGAGAAAAAAAACATTCAGTACTTC
TRBD2	-	TRBJ2-2	TRBV7-7	CASSARTSGRAGELFF	TGTGCTAGCAGCGCCCGGACTAGCGGGAGGGCCGGGGAGCTGTTTTTT
-	-	TRBJ2-2	TRBV5-6	CASSLAEAYTGELFF	TGTGCCAGCAGCTTGGCAGAGGCCTACACCGGGGAGCTGTTTTTT
TRBD1	-	TRBJ2-3	TRBV5-6	CASSPGQGARTDTQYF	TGTGCCAGCAGCCCGGGACAGGGGGCTCGCACAGATACGCAGTATTTT
-	-	TRBJ1-1	TRBV27	CASSLSGSMNTEAFF	TGTGCCAGCAGTTTAAGCGGATCCATGAACACTGAAGCTTTCTTT
-	few	TRBJ1-1	TRBV19	CASSCREGDTEAFF	TGTGCCAGTAGTTGCCGGGAGGGGGACACTGAAGCTTTCTTT
TRBD2	-	TRBJ2-7	TRBV18	CASSLRTSGTYEQYF	TGTGCCAGCTCACTTCGGACTAGCGGGACCTACGAGCAGTACTTC
TRBD2	-	TRBJ2-7	TRBV11-2	CASSLRRERYEQYF	TGTGCCAGCAGCTTAAGGCGGGAGAGATACGAGCAGTACTTC
TRBD2	-	TRBJ2-5	TRBV10-2	CASSKPGLPKETQYF	TGCGCCAGCAGTAAACCGGGACTACCGAAAGAGACCCAGTACTTC
-	-	TRBJ1-1	TRBV10-2	CASSDTGGVENTEAFF	TGCGCCAGCAGTGATACGGGGGGGGTTGAGAACACTGAAGCTTTCTTT
TRBD2	-	TRBJ2-1	TRBV5-1	CASSPSGSNNEQFF	TGCGCCAGCAGCCCTAGCGGGAGTAACAATGAGCAGTTCTTC
TRBD2	-	TRBJ2-5	TRBV29-1	CSAGGDRRQETQYF	TGCAGCGCGGGGGGGGACCGCCGCCAAGAGACCCAGTACTTC
-	-	TRBJ2-7	TRBV9	CASSERGQPYEQYF	TGTGCCAGCAGCGAGCGGGGACAACCCTACGAGCAGTACTTC
-	-	TRBJ2-7	TRBV30	CAWSGPGPRAYEQYF	TGTGCCTGGAGTGGGCCGGGTCCCCGAGCTTACGAGCAGTACTTC